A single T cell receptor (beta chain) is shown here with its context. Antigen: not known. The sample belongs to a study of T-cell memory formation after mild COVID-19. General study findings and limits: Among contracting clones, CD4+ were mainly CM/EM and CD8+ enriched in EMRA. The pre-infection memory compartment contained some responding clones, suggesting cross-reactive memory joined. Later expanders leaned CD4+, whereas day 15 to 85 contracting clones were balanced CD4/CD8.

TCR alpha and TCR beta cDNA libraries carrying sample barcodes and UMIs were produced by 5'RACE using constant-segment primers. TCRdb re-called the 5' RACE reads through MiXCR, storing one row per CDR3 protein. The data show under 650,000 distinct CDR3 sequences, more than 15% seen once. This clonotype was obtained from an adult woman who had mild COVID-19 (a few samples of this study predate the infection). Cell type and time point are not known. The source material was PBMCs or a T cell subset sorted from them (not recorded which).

The CDR3 loop is CASSAGGLAALIEQFF. The CDR3 DNA follows: TGCGCCAGCAGCGCGGGGGGACTAGCGGCCCTCATAGAGCAGTTCTTC. The rearrangement links TRBV5-1 to TRBJ2-1; 11 positions agree with TRBD2. With V trimmed by 4 bases and J by 10 bases, 13 bases remained unmatched. Germline V lookup: CDR1 SGHRS, CDR2 YFSETQ. The CDR3 runs to 16 residues.